This is a list of T cell receptor beta chains from one sample in a study of blood T cell repertoires in COVID-19. Sequencing was performed with immunoSEQ multiplex PCR; in TCRdb, only in-frame clones are kept and a portion is missing. The table records around 94,000 clones, roughly 89% of them present only once. What was sequenced was peripheral blood. The receptor source for this set is a woman aged 45-65 years with COVID-19, enrolled during active disease. Both conserved end residues are part of each CDR3. The order of the fields is CDR3 protein, V gene, D gene. The D gene is left open where the match is weak.

CASSLEGQNYGYTF | TRBV5-4 | NA
CASGLVPDSMTGELFF | TRBV12-5 | NA
CASSKLSNSGNTIYF | TRBV27 | NA
CSVEGYRGRVDTQYF | TRBV29-1 | TRBD1
CASSQGGQGYGYTF | TRBV3-1/TRBV3-2 | TRBD1
CASSAPPGQPNSPLHF | TRBV25-1 | TRBD1
CASSSYKRGGRDTQYF | TRBV7-3 | TRBD2
CASSYLTGGYTF | TRBV12-3/TRBV12-4 | TRBD1
CASSLEVRVEQPQHF | TRBV7-2 | NA
CASSSGLAGVYEQYF | TRBV3-1/TRBV3-2 | TRBD2
CASSELTLYGYTF | TRBV6-1 | NA
CASSLEGQGAKNTEAFF | TRBV11-2 | TRBD1
CATSYYQGPGSGANVLTF | TRBV24-1 | NA
CASSLARGQETQYF | TRBV5-4 | NA
CASCGRMNQPQHF | TRBV2 | NA
CASSDYRGITRMNTEAFF | TRBV7-9 | TRBD1
CASSPPMALSYEQYF | TRBV5-6 | NA
CASRKGQGEETQYF | TRBV2 | TRBD1
CASSQSGNTIYF | TRBV2 | NA
CASSSPSTGLGNSPLHF | TRBV28 | TRBD1
CASSQYRGPKYYNEQFF | TRBV7-2 | TRBD1
CASSSTVDGYTF | TRBV5-6 | NA
CASSPRHSANGELFF | TRBV19 | NA
CASSPLGGPPVPHEQYF | TRBV7-8 | TRBD1
CASSLGLDQPQHF | TRBV18 | NA
CASSPRVAGVGGEQFF | TRBV7-2 | TRBD2
CASSLAAGRNTDTQYF | TRBV7-2 | NA
CASSSLSTEAFF | TRBV7-9 | NA
CASSKGQEGNQPQHF | TRBV19 | TRBD1
CASSLVGGYNEQFF | TRBV5-1 | NA
CASSPTDGVFGNTEAFF | TRBV18 | NA
CASSLGPQETQYF | TRBV5-4 | NA
CASRYGQGPNQPQHF | TRBV6-5 | TRBD1
CASSFRISLNTEAFF | TRBV5-6 | NA
CASSWGRGYNNEQFF | TRBV5-1 | NA